Shown below are 22 T cell receptor beta chains from a single sample sequenced in a study of blood T cell repertoires in COVID-19. Profiling relied on immunoSEQ multiplex PCR, and the TCRdb table lists in-frame clones only, not all of them. The table records approximately 140,000 clones, 84% of them present only once. Sequencing was carried out using peripheral blood. The origin of the receptors is a man between 65 and 79 years old with acute or convalescent COVID-19.

V usage is TRBV9 and J usage is TRBJ2-5, with D tentatively TRBD2 (6 bases). Germline V gives CDR1 SGDLS, CDR2 YYNGEE. There are 14 residues in the CDR3. With 3 bases removed from V and 4 bases from J, the gap between germline ends came to 13 bases. The DNA for the CDR3 is TGTGCCAGCAGCGCCCGGAGGGGTGGAGAGACCCAGTACTTC. This sequence encodes CASSARRGGETQYF.

The chain has TRBV7-3 and TRBJ2-4; TRBD2 might be the D (7 bases). The CDR3 is 15 residues long. Trimming cost V 2 bases and J 1 base, with 9 bases left between them. Per germline, CDR1 SGHTA and CDR2 FQGTGA. The CDR3 protein is CASSLGGAAKNIQYF. Here the CDR3 DNA reads TGTGCCAGCAGCTTAGGGGGGGCTGCCAAAAACATTCAGTACTTC. The variable domain in full, completed from reference TRBV7-3 and TRBJ2-4, reads GAGVSQTPSNKVTEKGKYVELRCDPISGHTALYWYRQSLGQGPEFLIYFQGTGAADDSGLPNDRFFAVRPEGSVSTLKIQRTERGDSAVYLCASSLGGAAKNIQYFGAGTRLSVL.

This clone has more than one count but fewer than ten. The V call is TRBV5-1, the J call TRBJ2-5; TRBD1 matches 8 bases. Unmatched junction bases numbered 10, after V lost 7 bases and J lost 5 bases. The CDR3 is made up of 14 amino acids. Germline CDR1 and CDR2: SGHRS and YFSETQ. DNA for the CDR3: TGCGCCAGCGACCCGACAGGGGATTTTGAGACCCAGTACTTC. Its protein product is CASDPTGDFETQYF.

This chain joins TRBV7-3 and TRBJ2-1, with D maybe TRBD1 (6 bases). V shed 5 bases and J shed 12 bases, with 17 bases lying between them. CDR1 is SGHTA, CDR2 FQGTGA, per germline. This CDR3 is 13 amino acids long. CDR3 sequence: CASSTHQGLVQFF. The CDR3 region has the DNA TGTGCCAGCAGCACACATCAGGGGTTGGTGCAGTTCTTC.

This clone was detected a few times. The chain links TRBV15 to TRBJ1-2; D unresolved. The CDR3 has 13 residues. The germline gives CDR1 LNHNV, CDR2 YYDKDF (reference sequence). V lost 3 bases and J 4 bases, leaving 9 bases between the germline ends. The CDR3 protein is CATSSGSGYGYTF. CDR3 coding DNA: TGTGCCACCAGCAGCGGCAGCGGCTATGGCTACACCTTC.

This clone was detected only a few times. The chain joins TRBV2 to TRBJ1-6, with TRBD1 identical over 8 bases. The CDR3 is made up of 14 amino acids. Per germline, CDR1 SNHLY and CDR2 FYNNEI. With V trimmed by 7 bases and J by 10 bases, 9 bases remained unmatched. DNA for the CDR3: TGTGCCAGCAAACCAGGGGGCGCGGCCTCACCCCTCCACTTT. Its translation: CASKPGGAASPLHF. The full variable domain, with the rest looked up from reference TRBV2 and TRBJ1-6, is EPEVTQTPSHQVTQMGQEVILRCVPISNHLYFYWYRQILGQKVEFLVSFYNNEISEKSEIFDDQFSVERPDGSNFTLKIRSTKLEDSAMYFCASKPGGAASPLHFGNGTRLTVT.

This clone was seen a handful of times. The chain has TRBV6-1 and TRBJ2-3, with 14 bases lining up with TRBD2. V dropped 2 bases and J dropped 1; count of bases not matched to a gene: 17. Germline V gene sequence: CDR1 MNHNS, CDR2 SASEGT. The CDR3 runs to 22 residues. The CDR3 reads CASSEFFVREGLAGVGTDTQYF. The CDR3 DNA is TGTGCCAGCAGTGAATTTTTTGTCAGGGAGGGACTAGCGGGAGTCGGCACAGATACGCAGTATTTT.

The V call is TRBV27, the J call TRBJ2-5, with a tentative D call TRBD2 (6 bases). CDR1 and CDR2 from the germline V gene are MNHEY and SMNVEV (reference sequence). V was shortened by 0 bases and J by 5 bases, with 16 bases between the two germline ends. CDR3 length equals 16 residues. The CDR3 DNA follows: TGTGCCAGCAGTTTATCGCCTGCCGGGAGTATGGAGACCCAGTACTTC. It encodes CASSLSPAGSMETQYF.

The chain couples TRBV28 to TRBJ2-2; D is possibly TRBD2 (7 bases). The CDR3 contains 18 residues. The germline V gene encodes CDR1 MDHEN and CDR2 SYDVKM. Trimming cost V 6 bases and J 7 bases, with 27 bases left between them. The CDR3 DNA sequence: TGTGCCAGCAGCTCCCCCCGGAGCGGAGGGGGGGTGAGCGGGGAGCTGTTTTTT. Amino acid sequence: CASSSPRSGGGVSGELFF.

J is TRBJ2-3 and V is TRBV7-9; TRBD2 matches at 10 bases. Germline CDR1 reads SEHNR; CDR2 reads FQNEAQ (reference sequence). V lost 5 bases, J lost 2 bases, and 10 bases stayed unmatched. This CDR3 comprises 17 residues. In nucleotides, the CDR3 is TGTGCCAGCAGCCGAGACTTAGCGGGAGGCCCCACAGATACGCAGTATTTT. As protein: CASSRDLAGGPTDTQYF. Full variable domain (missing parts from reference TRBV7-9 and TRBJ2-3): DTGVSQNPRHKITKRGQNVTFRCDPISEHNRLYWYRQTLGQGPEFLTYFQNEAQLEKSRLLSDRFSAERPKGSFSTLEIQRTEQGDSAMYLCASSRDLAGGPTDTQYFGPGTRLTVL.

J is TRBJ2-7 and V is TRBV23-1; D might be TRBD2 (5 bases). TRBV23-1 is classed as an ORF, of uncertain function. The CDR3 length is 16 residues. Trimming removed 7 bases from V and 6 bases from J, with 25 bases in between. CDR3 DNA sequence: TGCGCCAGCACCCTGGGCGACAAAGCGGTCCCATCCGAGCAGTACTTC. Protein product: CASTLGDKAVPSEQYF.

This chain joins TRBV6-1 and TRBJ1-5; 8 bases agree with TRBD1. Germline values: CDR1 MNHNS, CDR2 SASEGT. Trimming removed 1 base from V and 6 bases from J; junction bases left unmatched: 2. CDR3 length: 14 residues. The CDR3 nucleotides are TGTGCCAGCAGTGAAGGACAGGGGCTTCAGCCCCAGCATTTT. Translation gives CASSEGQGLQPQHF.

The chain uses TRBV9 and TRBJ1-2; 7 bases match TRBD1. Trimming cost V 3 bases and J 0 bases; bases outside gene matches: 8. The CDR3 spans 16 residues. Germline-derived CDR1 and CDR2 are SGDLS and YYNGEE. CDR3 sequence (DNA): TGTGCCAGCAGCGGACGACCGGGACAGACTAACTATGGCTACACCTTC. Protein sequence: CASSGRPGQTNYGYTF. Filled out from reference TRBV9 and TRBJ1-2, the complete variable domain reads DSGVTQTPKHLITATGQRVTLRCSPRSGDLSVYWYQQSLDQGLQFLIQYYNGEERAKGNILERFSAQQFPDLHSELNLSSLELGDSALYFCASSGRPGQTNYGYTFGSGTRLTVV.

The J gene is TRBJ2-5, the V gene TRBV6-4; 8 nucleotides agree with TRBD2. This CDR3 is 15 amino acids long. Looked up from germline, CDR1 is MRHNA and CDR2 is SNTAGT. J was trimmed by 4 bases and V by 4 bases; bases with no gene match: 8. CDR3 nucleotides: TGTGCCAGCAGTGGACTAGCGTTTCGGCGAGAGACCCAGTACTTC. Its translation: CASSGLAFRRETQYF.

This clone came up a few times. At the DNA level, this CDR3 is encoded by other sequences in the same sample as well. This chain joins TRBV11-2 and TRBJ2-3; 10 bases align to TRBD2. CDR3 size: 15 residues. The junction had 4 bases not matched to a gene; V was cut back by 5 bases and J by 2 bases. In germline, CDR1 is SGHAT, CDR2 FQNNGV. The DNA for the CDR3 is TGTGCCAGCAGCCCTGGACTAGCGGACACAGATACGCAGTATTTT. This codes for CASSPGLADTDTQYF.

The J gene is TRBJ1-2, the V gene TRBV23-1; D is ambiguous. TRBV23-1 is reported as an ORF; its role is uncertain. This CDR3 region has 12 residues. The V and J ends lost 8 bases and 7 bases respectively, with 14 bases between them. The CDR3 sequence is CASVEAGSGYTF. CDR3 nucleotides: TGCGCCAGCGTCGAGGCGGGTAGTGGCTACACCTTC.

This clone was seen only a few times. The chain employs TRBV19 and TRBJ1-4; TRBD1 might be the D (5 bases). Germline V gives CDR1 LNHDA, CDR2 SQIVND (reference sequence). CDR3 length equals 12 residues. The V and J ends lost 6 bases and 7 bases respectively, with 9 bases between them. The CDR3 bases are TGTGCCAGTAGCCCAGGGCGTGAAAAACTGTTTTTT. It is translated as CASSPGREKLFF. Complete variable domain (other parts from reference TRBV19 and TRBJ1-4): DGGITQSPKYLFRKEGQNVTLSCEQNLNHDAMYWYRQDPGQGLRLIYYSQIVNDFQKGDIAEGYSVSREKKESFPLTVTSAQKNPTAFYLCASSPGREKLFFGSGTQLSVL.

This chain joins TRBV19 and TRBJ2-7, with TRBD1 matching 7 bases. Germline lookup yields CDR1 LNHDA and CDR2 SQIVND (reference sequence). Germline trimming cut 4 bases from V and 1 base from J; bases unmatched to any gene: 7. CDR3 length: 15 amino acids. Here the CDR3 reads CASSNQQGSSYEQYF. Here the CDR3 DNA reads TGTGCCAGTAGTAACCAACAGGGGTCTTCCTACGAGCAGTACTTC. Together with reference TRBV19 and TRBJ2-7, the CDR3 gives the full variable domain: DGGITQSPKYLFRKEGQNVTLSCEQNLNHDAMYWYRQDPGQGLRLIYYSQIVNDFQKGDIAEGYSVSREKKESFPLTVTSAQKNPTAFYLCASSNQQGSSYEQYFGPGTRLTVT.

The count of this clone is one. CDR3 loop: CASSPGFGYEQYF. CDR3 sequence (DNA): TGCGCCAGCAGCCCCGGGTTCGGCTACGAGCAGTACTTC. The V and J genes are TRBV5-1 and TRBJ2-7; D remains ambiguous. There are 13 residues in the CDR3. CDR1 and CDR2 from the germline V gene are SGHRS and YFSETQ. V lost 4 bases, J lost 3 bases, and 11 bases lay in between.

The rearrangement links TRBV1 to TRBJ2-5; TRBD1, as called in the table, went unchecked against the DNA. TRBV1 is recorded as a pseudogene. CDR3 length: 13 residues. The CDR3 reads CTSSHGRGETQYF. CDR3 DNA: TGCACCAGCAGCCATGGCAGGGGAGAGACCCAGTACTTC.

This chain connects TRBV27 to TRBJ1-1; TRBD1 might be the D (5 bases). Trimming cost V 5 bases and J 3 bases, with 13 bases left between them. Germline loops: CDR1 MNHEY, CDR2 SMNVEV (reference sequence). CDR3 length: 14 amino acids. This CDR3 is CASSKQARDTEAFF. The CDR3 DNA is TGTGCCAGCAGTAAACAGGCCCGGGACACTGAAGCTTTCTTT.

The chain has TRBV18 and TRBJ2-7; weak D call: TRBD1 (6 bases). Per germline, CDR1 KGHSH and CDR2 LQKENI. The CDR3 extends over 12 amino acids. Trimming shortened V by 6 bases and J by 5 bases, and 11 bases separated the two germline ends. CDR3 nucleotides: TGTGCCAGCTCCCCTACAGGGAACGAGCAGTACTTC. Translating gives CASSPTGNEQYF. The complete variable domain, with remaining parts taken from reference TRBV18 and TRBJ2-7, reads NAGVMQNPRHLVRRRGQEARLRCSPMKGHSHVYWYRQLPEEGLKFMVYLQKENIIDESGMPKERFSAEFPKEGPSILRIQQVVRGDSAAYFCASSPTGNEQYFGPGTRLTVT.